This T cell receptor beta chain was captured in a study of blood T cell repertoires in COVID-19. Study context: COVID-19 samples from acute and convalescent phases originated in the United States, Italy and Spain. T cells, B-cell-depleted T cells, or PBMCs supplied cDNA or gDNA.

Per the original methods: Researchers report that nucleated cell counts were estimated from reference gene primer amplification. Clones were sequenced by immunoSEQ multiplex PCR, and TCRdb holds only the in-frame ones, with some missing. D and trimming were read from the DNA, whereas the V and J calls and clone size are those reported in that table. The table includes under 150,000 clones, under 80% detected once. Trimming removed 2 bases from V and 6 bases from J, with 14 bases in between. This CDR3 is built from 13 residues. From germline, CDR1 is SQVTM and CDR2 ANQGSEA. The sequence derives from a man at least 80 years old with acute or convalescent COVID-19. The V and J genes are TRBV29-1 and TRBJ2-7, with TRBD2 as a possible D gene (6 bases). Source material: peripheral blood. CDR3 protein: CSVEIQGLFEQYF. The DNA for the CDR3 is TGCAGCGTTGAAATCCAGGGACTGTTCGAGCAGTACTTC.